This T cell receptor beta chain originates from a study of tumor and adjacent non-tumor tissue in lung cancer. TCRbeta libraries were built with three rounds of nested PCR, modified from ARM-PCR. TCRdb re-derived calls from the multiplex PCR reads in MiXCR, one entry per CDR3 protein. The sample records around 210,000 distinct CDR3 sequences, over 55% being singletons. The template was RNA from unsorted bulk tissue. Germline CDR1 is SGHTA and CDR2 is FQGNSA. CDR3 length: 15 residues. Losses at the gene ends were 5 bases for V and 8 bases for J; bases not matched to a gene: 6. This clonotype was recorded only once.

Sample: lung tumor tissue. V is TRBV7-2 and J is TRBJ2-3; 14 bases map to TRBD2. The source of this sequence is a man between 60 and 75 years old with non-small cell lung cancer. This CDR3 is CASSLGLAGAVTQYF. CDR3 bases: TGTGCCAGCAGCCTGGGACTAGCGGGAGCCGTTACGCAGTATTTT.